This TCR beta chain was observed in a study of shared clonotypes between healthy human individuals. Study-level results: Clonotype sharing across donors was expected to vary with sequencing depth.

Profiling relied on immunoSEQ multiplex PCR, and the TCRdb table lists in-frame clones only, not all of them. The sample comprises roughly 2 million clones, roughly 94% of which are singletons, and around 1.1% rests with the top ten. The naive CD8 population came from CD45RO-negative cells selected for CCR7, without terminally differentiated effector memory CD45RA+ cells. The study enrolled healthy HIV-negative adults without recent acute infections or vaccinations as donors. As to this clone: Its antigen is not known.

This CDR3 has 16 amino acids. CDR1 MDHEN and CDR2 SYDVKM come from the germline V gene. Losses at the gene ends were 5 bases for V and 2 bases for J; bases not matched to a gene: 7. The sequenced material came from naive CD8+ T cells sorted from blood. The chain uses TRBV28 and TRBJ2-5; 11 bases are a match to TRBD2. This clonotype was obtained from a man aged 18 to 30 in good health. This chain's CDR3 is CASSVLAGGPQETQYF. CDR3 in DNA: TGTGCCAGCAGTGTGTTAGCGGGGGGGCCTCAAGAGACCCAGTACTTC.